One and the same sample provided the 8 T cell receptor beta chains below, sequenced in a study of blood T cell repertoires in COVID-19. Profiling relied on immunoSEQ multiplex PCR, and the TCRdb table lists in-frame clones only, not all of them. This table has over 70,000 clones, 80% to 90% appearing once. The sample consisted of peripheral blood. Every receptor here comes from a man in his 60s with COVID-19, enrolled during active disease.

This clone has only one observation. The chain combines TRBV10-3 with TRBJ2-7, with D perhaps TRBD2 (6 bases). Germline V gene lookup returns CDR1 ENHRY and CDR2 SYGVKD. Trimming shortened V by 6 bases and J by 5 bases, and 14 bases separated the two germline ends. This CDR3 region has 13 residues. The DNA of the CDR3 is TGTGCCATCAGCGGGAGTGCCGGTGACGAGCAGTACTTC. It translates to CAISGSAGDEQYF.

The V gene is TRBV28, the J gene TRBJ2-7, with 9 bases lining up with TRBD1. The CDR3 sequence is 13 residues long. Germline CDR1 reads MDHEN; CDR2 reads SYDVKM. Trimming cost V 6 bases and J 6 bases; bases outside gene matches: 6. The CDR3 loop is CASRGDRVGEQYF. The CDR3 DNA sequence: TGTGCCAGCAGAGGGGACAGGGTAGGCGAGCAGTACTTC.

The chain is built from TRBV5-1 and TRBJ1-2, with D perhaps matching TRBD1 (5 bases). The V gene's germline CDR1 is SGHRS and CDR2 YFSETQ. Trimming left V 3 bases short and J 4 bases short, with 13 bases between. The CDR3 runs to 14 residues. DNA for the CDR3: TGCGCCAGCAGCTGGGGGGACGGAACCTATGGCTACACCTTC. Translated: CASSWGDGTYGYTF.

This chain's CDR3 is CASSTRLEQFF. In DNA form, the CDR3 reads TGTGCCAGCAGTACAAGACTTGAGCAGTTCTTC. V usage is TRBV6-5 and J usage is TRBJ2-1; the D is unclear. The V and J ends lost 5 bases and 9 bases respectively, with 8 bases between them. The CDR3 has 11 residues. Germline CDR1 MNHEY, CDR2 SVGAGI.

The chain carries TRBV7-9 and TRBJ1-5, with 9 bases lining up with TRBD1. The CDR3 length is 18 residues. The germline V gene encodes CDR1 SEHNR and CDR2 FQNEAQ (reference sequence). After removal of 0 bases from V and 1 base from J, the junction contained 7 bases not matched to a gene. This CDR3 is CASSLAKQGARSNQPQHF. Here the CDR3 DNA reads TGTGCCAGCAGCTTAGCCAAACAGGGGGCGCGGAGCAATCAGCCCCAGCATTTT.

The chain is built from TRBV9 and TRBJ1-2; the D gene is possibly TRBD1 (6 bases). Looked up from germline, CDR1 is SGDLS and CDR2 is YYNGEE. This CDR3 region has 15 residues. V was shortened by 4 bases and J by 0 bases, with 13 bases between the two germline ends. CDR3 nucleotide sequence: TGTGCCAGCAGCCCATGGGACATAGCTAACTATGGCTACACCTTC. Translation: CASSPWDIANYGYTF.

The chain has TRBV21-1 and TRBJ1-5; the listed D gene, TRBD1, was not tested against the DNA. TRBV21-1 is a listed pseudogene. The CDR3 runs to 16 residues. CDR3 sequence: CASSPTTTGVDQPQHF. The CDR3 DNA sequence: TGTGCCAGCAGCCCTACTACTACAGGGGTGGATCAGCCCCAGCATTTT.

This clone was observed a single time. The chain uses TRBV28 and TRBJ2-1, with a possible D match to TRBD1 (7 bases). In germline, CDR1 is MDHEN, CDR2 SYDVKM. The germline V and J ends were trimmed by 7 bases and 7 bases, with 14 bases remaining between them. The CDR3 length is 13 residues. CDR3 protein: CASMQGGWNEQFF. In DNA form, the CDR3 reads TGTGCCAGCATGCAGGGGGGATGGAATGAGCAGTTCTTC.